These T cell receptor beta chains were read from a single sample in a study of T cell changes during pregnancy in multiple sclerosis. Sequencing was performed with immunoSEQ multiplex PCR; in TCRdb, only in-frame clones are kept and a portion is missing. The sample shows 45,000 to 55,000 clones, 90% of them seen only once. Source: peripheral blood, taken in the first trimester of pregnancy. The receptors were gathered from a female donor in good health, enrolled as a control in a pregnancy study. CDR3s include the opening cysteine and the closing phenylalanine or tryptophan. D genes are given only for firm matches. Some rows mark clone size as missing; the rest say once, few, many or name a class of expanded clone.

v_call	j_call	d_call	clone_size	cdr3_aa	cdr3_nt
TRBV15	TRBJ1-2	NA	few	CATSRDADGGKSYGYTF	TGTGCCACCAGCAGAGATGCGGATGGGGGCAAGAGCTATGGCTACACCTTC
TRBV18	TRBJ1-6	TRBD1	NA	CASSPLMAGPTGDIDSPLHF	TGTGCCAGCTCACCACTAATGGCGGGACCGACAGGGGACATTGATTCACCCCTCCACTTT
TRBV2	TRBJ1-5	TRBD1	NA	CASSTTGGGSQPQHF	TGTGCCAGCAGTACCACAGGGGGCGGAAGTCAGCCCCAGCATTTT
TRBV11-2	TRBJ2-1	NA	NA	CASTLLMTTKRSNEQFF	TGTGCCAGCACCTTGTTGATGACAACGAAGCGGTCCAATGAGCAGTTCTTC
TRBV28	TRBJ2-7	NA	few	CASSPSQNYEQYF	TGTGCCAGCAGTCCATCACAGAACTACGAGCAGTACTTC
TRBV7-6	TRBJ2-2	NA	NA	CASSLVVAGLSTGELFF	TGTGCCAGCAGCTTAGTGGTTGCGGGGTTGAGCACCGGGGAGCTGTTTTTT
TRBV28	TRBJ2-5	NA	NA	CASTTPQGGETQYF	TGTGCCAGCACCACTCCCCAAGGGGGAGAGACCCAGTACTTC
TRBV4-3	TRBJ1-2	NA	NA	CASSQEGREDLYGYTF	TGCGCCAGCAGCCAAGAAGGTCGGGAGGACCTCTATGGCTACACCTTC
TRBV28	TRBJ2-1	TRBD1	NA	CASSFREQGALRQFF	TGTGCCAGCAGTTTTAGAGAACAGGGGGCCCTTCGGCAGTTCTTC
TRBV6-5	TRBJ2-7	NA	NA	CASGLEVPPYEQYF	TGTGCCAGCGGACTGGAGGTCCCCCCCTACGAGCAGTACTTC